The next 22 T cell receptor beta chains were all read from a single sample in a study of response to subunit inactivated influenza vaccine. TCRdb processed the RT-PCR reads anew with MiXCR; each CDR3 protein has one entry. The table records 450,000 to 600,000 distinct CDR3 sequences, about 17% of them present only once. The sequencing here drew on CD4+ T cells sorted from PBMCs, taken approximately 25 months after vaccination. The source of these receptors is a man between 50 and 75 years old who received an inactivated influenza vaccine.

The CDR3 protein is CASSPPGTAYGYTF. CDR3 nucleotides: TGTGCCAGCTCACCACCGGGCACCGCCTATGGCTACACCTTC. The chain combines TRBV18 with TRBJ1-2; D not certain. Trimming removed 0 bases at V and 4 bases at J, with 9 bases between. Germline V gene lookup returns CDR1 KGHSH and CDR2 LQKENI. The CDR3 has 14 amino acids.

This clonotype was observed a handful of times. The chain carries TRBV10-3 and TRBJ2-5; D not certain. V was shortened by 4 bases and J by 1 base, with 7 bases between the two germline ends. The germline CDR1 and CDR2 sequences are ENHRY and SYGVKD. This CDR3 is built from 13 residues. As DNA, the CDR3 is TGTGCCATCAGTGTTTCGATCCAAGAGACCCAGTACTTC. Amino acid sequence: CAISVSIQETQYF.

The V gene is TRBV5-6, the J gene TRBJ2-1, with D possibly matching TRBD2 (5 bases). Trimming removed 1 base at V and 7 bases at J, with 12 bases between. The CDR3 loop spans 14 amino acids. The germline gives CDR1 SGHDT, CDR2 YYEEEE. CDR3 sequence reads: CASSLRGWDNEQFF. The CDR3 nucleotides are TGTGCCAGCAGCTTGCGGGGTTGGGATAATGAGCAGTTCTTC.

J is TRBJ2-3 and V is TRBV20-1, with D uncertain. Trimming shortened V by 1 base and J by 3 bases, and 11 bases separated the two germline ends. This CDR3 is 14 amino acids long. The germline V gene has CDR1 DFQATT and CDR2 SNEGSKA (reference sequence). The CDR3, as DNA: TGCAGTGCTAGAGCGGGCAGGTTGACAGATACGCAGTATTTT. It yields the protein CSARAGRLTDTQYF.

This chain links TRBV20-1 with TRBJ2-3, with 12 bases identical to TRBD2. This CDR3 is built from 17 residues. Trimming removed 1 base from V and 3 bases from J; junction bases left unmatched: 8. Per germline, CDR1 DFQATT and CDR2 SNEGSKA (reference sequence). The CDR3 DNA reads as TGCAGTGCTAGAGCTATCTCCGGGACTAGCGGGACAGATACGCAGTATTTT. Residues: CSARAISGTSGTDTQYF.

Comment on this clonotype: Mismatch with germline at one junction end may stem from a read error. This sequence joins TRBV7-8 and TRBJ2-7, with 7 bases identical to TRBD2. The CDR3 covers 13 residues. Germline CDR1 and CDR2: SGHVS and FQNEAQ. The CDR3 is CASSRTLAARENF. Here the CDR3 DNA reads TGTGCCAGCAGCCGGACCCTAGCGGCCCGAGAGAACTTC.

This clonotype appeared a few times. The chain links TRBV29-1 to TRBJ2-5, with a weak D call TRBD1 (6 bases). The CDR3 length is 13 residues. The germline CDR1 and CDR2 sequences are SQVTM and ANQGSEA. V lost 4 bases and J lost 6, with 15 bases in between. The CDR3 region is CSVVGGVAKTQYF. In DNA form, the CDR3 reads TGCAGCGTTGTAGGGGGAGTAGCTAAGACCCAGTACTTC.

The chain links TRBV12-3 or TRBV12-4 to TRBJ2-2, with D hard to call. This CDR3 is 11 amino acids long. Trimming cost V 3 bases and J 7 bases, with 3 bases left between them. The CDR3 region has the DNA TGTGCCAGCAGTTTTTTCGGGGAGCTGTTTTTT. Its protein product is CASSFFGELFF.

This clonotype has a count of ten or more. This chain joins TRBV5-1 and TRBJ2-5; 8 nucleotides line up with TRBD1. The CDR3 loop spans 16 amino acids. V was pared by 4 bases and J by 1 base, with 9 bases of the junction left unmatched. Germline V gene lookup returns CDR1 SGHRS and CDR2 YFSETQ. The CDR3 sequence is CASSLNRGQGQETQYF. The CDR3 DNA is TGCGCCAGCAGCCTAAACCGTGGACAGGGCCAAGAGACCCAGTACTTC.

The table lists this clonotype with many counts. The chain is built from TRBV4-1 and TRBJ2-3, with D uncertain. The CDR3 is made up of 18 amino acids. V lost 2 bases, J lost 4 bases, and 22 bases lay in between. Germline-derived CDR1 and CDR2 are MGHRA and YSYEKL. DNA for the CDR3: TGCGCCAGCAGCCAATTAGGACCTTATTCTACCAGGCCAGATACGCAGTATTTT. Protein sequence: CASSQLGPYSTRPDTQYF.

CDR3 coding DNA: TGCAGTGTTGACAGGGAACGGAAACTGTTTTTT. Encoded protein: CSVDRERKLFF. The chain uses TRBV20-1 and TRBJ1-4, with 7 bases matching TRBD1. CDR3 length: 11 residues. V lost 7 bases and J lost 11; bases outside the gene matches: 7. Germline values: CDR1 DFQATT, CDR2 SNEGSKA (reference sequence).

In this sample, this clonotype turned up a few times. The chain combines TRBV5-6 with TRBJ2-5; no clear D. This CDR3 contains 14 residues. V lost 2 bases, J lost 1 base, and 9 bases lay in between. Germline-derived CDR1 and CDR2 are SGHDT and YYEEEE. The CDR3 sequence is CASSLDFSQETQYF. In DNA, the CDR3 is TGTGCCAGCAGCTTAGACTTCTCCCAAGAGACCCAGTACTTC.

The rearrangement links TRBV12-3 or TRBV12-4 to TRBJ2-7; possibly TRBD1 for D (6 bases). The CDR3 length is 12 residues. The V end was cut by 5 bases, the J end by 7 bases, with 12 bases between. CDR3 region: CASSRGFWEQYF. The CDR3 nucleotides read TGTGCCAGCAGTAGGGGGTTCTGGGAGCAGTACTTC.

The chain employs TRBV20-1 and TRBJ2-1; tentatively, D is TRBD1 (6 bases). Germline CDR1 is DFQATT and CDR2 is SNEGSKA (reference sequence). Trimming cost V 4 bases and J 4 bases, with 11 bases left between them. CDR3 length equals 13 residues. The CDR3 DNA follows: TGCAGTGCTAAGGGGGTCTCTTACAATGAGCAGTTCTTC. Protein: CSAKGVSYNEQFF.

This clonotype has just a few counts. CDR3 bases: TGCGCCAGCAGCTTCCAGGGGGGAACCTACGAGCAGTACTTC. Residues: CASSFQGGTYEQYF. This rearrangement joins TRBV5-1 to TRBJ2-7, with D tentatively TRBD1 (7 bases). V lost 2 bases to trimming and J lost 2 bases, with 11 bases between them. Germline V gives CDR1 SGHRS, CDR2 YFSETQ. This CDR3 region has 14 residues.

This chain uses TRBV29-1 with TRBJ2-5; 10 positions agree with TRBD2. This CDR3 spans 13 amino acids. V lost 7 bases, J lost 4 bases, and 6 bases stayed unmatched. Germline V lookup: CDR1 SQVTM, CDR2 ANQGSEA. The CDR3 loop is CSGAGTSAETQYF. In nucleotides, the CDR3 is TGCAGCGGAGCCGGGACTAGCGCAGAGACCCAGTACTTC.

This rearrangement joins TRBV2 to TRBJ1-6; D might be TRBD1 (5 bases). Germline CDR1 reads SNHLY; CDR2 reads FYNNEI. The CDR3 length is 15 residues. Trimming cost V 0 bases and J 7 bases, with 10 bases left between them. The chain's CDR3 is CASSEAGTGNSPLHF. CDR3 DNA: TGTGCCAGCAGTGAAGCCGGGACTGGGAATTCACCCCTCCACTTT.

This clonotype was observed a few times. This chain connects TRBV5-1 to TRBJ2-3; 9 nucleotides match TRBD2. CDR1 and CDR2 from the germline V gene are SGHRS and YFSETQ. The CDR3 has 16 amino acids. The junction had 13 bases not matched to a gene; V was cut back by 5 bases and J by 6 bases. In DNA, the CDR3 is TGCGCCAGCAGGTTTCCCTTAGCGGGAGCGGGGGATACGCAGTATTTT. As protein: CASRFPLAGAGDTQYF.

This clonotype was found a few times. The chain is built from TRBV12-3 or TRBV12-4 and TRBJ1-5, with TRBD1 as a possible D gene (6 bases). The length of the CDR3 is 19 residues. V shed 4 bases and J shed 3 bases, with 25 bases lying between them. In DNA form, the CDR3 reads TGTGCCAGCAGTTCTCAGGGCTTCGACAGGAAGGGGCACAATCAGCCCCAGCATTTT. Its protein is CASSSQGFDRKGHNQPQHF.

This clonotype was seen at least ten times. This chain links TRBV12-3 or TRBV12-4 with TRBJ1-2; D uncertain. The CDR3 consists of 12 residues. The V end lost 6 bases, the J end lost 5 bases, and 10 bases lay between the germline ends. DNA of the CDR3: TGTGCCAGCAGACCCGACGGGTATGGCTACACCTTC. Its protein product is CASRPDGYGYTF.

This clonotype was observed a few times. The chain employs TRBV5-5 and TRBJ1-5; D call uncertain. Per germline, CDR1 SGHKS and CDR2 YYEKEE (reference sequence). The V end lost 0 bases, the J end lost 1 base, and 14 bases lay between the germline ends. CDR3 length: 17 amino acids. CDR3 amino acids: CASSLGTPFRSNQPQHF. The CDR3 region has the DNA TGTGCCAGCAGCTTGGGGACTCCCTTCAGGAGCAATCAGCCCCAGCATTTT.

This clonotype was counted at least ten times. Written as DNA, the CDR3 is TGTGCCAGCAGCCAAGGGACTAGCGGGGGGGCTAATGAGCAGTTCTTC. Residues: CASSQGTSGGANEQFF. The chain is built from TRBV4-2 and TRBJ2-1, with 15 bases fitting TRBD2. V gave up 1 base and J gave up 7 bases; unmatched junction bases: 2. The CDR3 is 16 residues long. The germline V gene has CDR1 LGHNA and CDR2 YNFKEQ.